This TCR beta chain was sequenced during a study of T cell responses to AZD1222 COVID-19 vaccine. Sequencing was performed with immunoSEQ multiplex PCR; in TCRdb, only in-frame clones are kept and a portion is missing. The data hold more than 90,000 clones, with around nine tenths observed a single time. Study-level results: Nearly half of spike-specific TCRs reportedly target variant regions that are unmutated in the B.1.351 and B.1.1.7 variants. Across the whole spike, CD4 TCRs peaked at regions 160-218 and 743-854. Only 5 or 6 individuals given AZD1222 were seropositive at baseline.

The CDR3 consists of 14 residues. CDR1 and CDR2 (germline): MNHEY, SMNVEV (reference sequence). The V end was cut by 4 bases, the J end by 1 base, with 11 bases between. Concerning this clone itself: Its cognate antigen is unknown.

This chain links TRBV27 with TRBJ2-7; no reliable D call. The sequenced sample was peripheral blood, obtained 28 days after the second AZD1222 dose. This TCR was sampled from an adult who received the AZD1222 COVID-19 vaccine. CDR3 bases: TGTGCCAGCAGTTGGCGCAGCCTGTCCTACGAGCAGTACTTC. Translated, it gives CASSWRSLSYEQYF.